This TCR beta chain was documented in a study of T cell repertoires in cytomegalovirus infection. Whole-study context: Matching HLA type, along with CMV infection, was indicated by public TCR beta signatures.

Whole-study results and caveats: Totalled public TCR beta family frequency picked out people who carried CMV plus the relevant HLA. HLA-C-restricted, CMV-specific TCR beta clonotypes were dominant ex vivo.

This clonotype was picked up many times. Its cognate antigen is unknown. The CDR3 is made up of 15 amino acids. Germline V gives CDR1 SGHTA, CDR2 FQGNSA. The ends were cut back, 1 base at V and 7 bases at J, with 14 bases in the middle. TCRdb itself ran the reads through MiXCR, one entry per CDR3 protein. The sample lists around 260,000 distinct CDR3 sequences, roughly 10% occurring once. The V gene is TRBV7-2, the J gene TRBJ1-5, with D perhaps TRBD1 (5 bases). Specimen: PBMCs. This receptor was identified in a human donor in good health (CMV status not recorded). Some clones in this sample may be carry-over from other donors' samples. CDR3: CASSLEFGGRQPQHF. CDR3 nucleotides: TGTGCCAGCAGCTTAGAATTTGGGGGAAGACAGCCCCAGCATTTT. Drawing the rest from reference TRBV7-2 and TRBJ1-5, the complete variable domain is GAGVSQSPSNKVTEKGKDVELRCDPISGHTALYWYRQSLGQGLEFLIYFQGNSAPDKSGLPSDRFSAERTGGSVSTLTIQRTQQEDSAVYLCASSLEFGGRQPQHFGDGTRLSIL.